This passage covers 25 T cell receptor beta chains from one sample sequenced in a study of CD8+CD57+ T cells in acquired aplastic anemia. It was genomic DNA that served as the template for profiling TCR beta VDJ and CDR3. TCRdb ran MiXCR on the reads and lists one entry per CDR3 protein. The sample lists tens of thousands of distinct CDR3 sequences, roughly three quarters occurring once. The specimen was sorted CD4+, CD8+, or CD8+CD57+ T cells (not recorded which) from PBMCs. These TCRs come from a human donor in good health, serving as a control.

This clonotype came up a few times. The J gene is TRBJ2-7, the V gene TRBV25-1; 9 bases match TRBD1. The CDR3 consists of 18 residues. Germline CDR1 reads MGHDK; CDR2 reads SYGVNS. The V gene end was trimmed by 3 bases and the J gene end by 2 bases; junction bases not matched to a gene: 14. CDR3: CASSDSLLVGTGTYEQYF. CDR3 nucleotides: TGTGCCAGCAGTGATTCCCTCTTGGTCGGGACAGGGACCTACGAGCAGTACTTC.

This sequence joins TRBV6-1 and TRBJ1-2, with no clear D. There are 14 residues in the CDR3. Trimming cost V 6 bases and J 1 base, with 12 bases left between them. From germline, CDR1 is MNHNS and CDR2 SASEGT. The CDR3 DNA is TGTGCCAGCAGCGCCCTATGGGGTAACTATGGCTACACCTTC. This sequence encodes CASSALWGNYGYTF.

The CDR3: CATSRDSQTVYEQYF. DNA of the CDR3: TGTGCCACCAGCAGAGACAGTCAGACGGTCTACGAGCAGTACTTC. The chain couples TRBV15 to TRBJ2-7; D is undetermined. CDR3 length: 15 amino acids. V lost 0 bases and J lost 3, with 12 bases in between. Germline assignment: CDR1 LNHNV and CDR2 YYDKDF (reference sequence).

The chain has TRBV10-3 and TRBJ2-7; TRBD2 aligns across 8 bases. With 2 bases clipped from V and 5 bases from J, the junction kept 5 bases outside the gene matches. Germline CDR1 reads ENHRY; CDR2 reads SYGVKD. This CDR3 is 14 amino acids long. The CDR3 sequence is CAISEPGTRNEQYF. Here the CDR3 DNA reads TGTGCCATCAGTGAGCCAGGGACTAGGAACGAGCAGTACTTC.

The rearrangement links TRBV29-1 to TRBJ2-7; TRBD2 might be the D (6 bases). Germline CDR1 and CDR2: SQVTM and ANQGSEA. CDR3 length: 14 residues. V was shortened by 3 bases and J by 4 bases, with 16 bases between the two germline ends. CDR3 sequence (DNA): TGCAGCGTTGAGGTAGCGGAAAGCCTTTACGAGCAGTACTTC. This codes for CSVEVAESLYEQYF.

This rearrangement joins TRBV29-1 to TRBJ1-2; D ambiguous. The length of the CDR3 is 13 residues. V was cut by 7 bases and J by 2 bases, with 14 bases left in between. Germline V gene lookup returns CDR1 SQVTM and CDR2 ANQGSEA. The CDR3 sequence is CSAPSLGNYGYTF. CDR3 coding DNA: TGCAGCGCCCCGTCCCTGGGGAACTATGGCTACACCTTC.

The gene calls are TRBV24-1 and TRBJ1-2; D remains unclear. V was trimmed by 1 base and J by 1 base, leaving 6 bases between them. Germline lookup yields CDR1 KGHDR and CDR2 SFDVKD. The CDR3 sequence is 14 residues long. Here the CDR3 DNA reads TGTGCCACCAGTGATTTCGGGATTAACTATGGCTACACCTTC. Protein sequence: CATSDFGINYGYTF.

This sequence joins TRBV2 and TRBJ2-7, with TRBD1 identical over 10 bases. Germline V gene data show CDR1 as SNHLY and CDR2 as FYNNEI. The CDR3 consists of 13 residues. The ends lost 8 bases at V and 3 bases at J; junction bases unmatched: 4. The CDR3 sequence is CASSRDRGYEQYF. For the CDR3, the DNA is TGTGCCAGCTCCCGGGACAGGGGCTACGAGCAGTACTTC.

The V and J genes are TRBV7-6 and TRBJ1-1, with D uncertain. The germline V gene has CDR1 SGHVS and CDR2 FNYEAQ. This CDR3 spans 14 amino acids. Trimming removed 1 base from V and 9 bases from J, with 15 bases in between. The CDR3: CASSLGRIGSQAFF. In DNA form, the CDR3 reads TGTGCCAGCAGCTTAGGGAGGATCGGCAGCCAAGCTTTCTTT.

The chain uses TRBV6-4 and TRBJ2-3; 9 bases fit TRBD2. The length of the CDR3 is 14 residues. Germline V lookup: CDR1 MRHNA, CDR2 SNTAGT. Losses at the gene ends were 2 bases for V and 5 bases for J; bases not matched to a gene: 2. The CDR3 loop reads CASSDGSGGDTQYF. The CDR3 bases are TGTGCCAGCAGTGACGGTAGCGGGGGAGATACGCAGTATTTT.

In its sample, this clonotype ranks as medium-sized (0.01 to 0.1%). The chain joins TRBV6-2 or TRBV6-3 to TRBJ1-2; D is ambiguous. The germline V gene has CDR1 MNHEY and CDR2 SVGEGT. The V end lost 2 bases, the J end lost 3 bases, and 22 bases lay between the germline ends. This CDR3 has 18 amino acids. The DNA of the CDR3 is TGTGCCAGCAGTTACGGGATAACTGGTCCTACCAGATACTATGGCTACACCTTC. Residues: CASSYGITGPTRYYGYTF.

The V call is TRBV10-2, the J call TRBJ2-1; 16 bases are a match to TRBD2. This CDR3 has 17 amino acids. Germline CDR1 reads WSHSY; CDR2 reads SAAADI. Unmatched junction bases numbered 2, after V lost 2 bases and J lost 4 bases. CDR3 in amino acids: CASSEPGLAGGYNEQFF. DNA for the CDR3: TGCGCCAGCAGTGAGCCGGGACTAGCGGGGGGGTACAATGAGCAGTTCTTC.

The genes are TRBV29-1 and TRBJ2-1, with TRBD1 identical over 7 bases. V trimming: 6 bases; J trimming: 5 bases; junction bases outside the gene matches: 7. Germline V gene lookup returns CDR1 SQVTM and CDR2 ANQGSEA. This CDR3 spans 13 amino acids. This CDR3 is CSVVDRPNNEQFF. In nucleotides, the CDR3 is TGCAGCGTGGTGGACAGGCCGAACAATGAGCAGTTCTTC.

The chain carries TRBV29-1 and TRBJ2-7, with TRBD1 matching 7 bases. The germline V gene encodes CDR1 SQVTM and CDR2 ANQGSEA. The CDR3 loop spans 13 amino acids. The trim removed 6 bases at V and 0 bases at J, leaving 5 bases unmatched. CDR3 protein: CSVAGTDSYEQYF. The CDR3 DNA follows: TGCAGCGTGGCCGGGACAGACTCCTACGAGCAGTACTTC.

The chain links TRBV7-6 to TRBJ2-1, with 9 bases that match TRBD2. Germline loops: CDR1 SGHVS, CDR2 FNYEAQ. The CDR3 sequence is 16 residues long. V was clipped by 5 bases and J by 6 bases; unmatched bases: 11. The CDR3 coding sequence is TGTGCCAGCAGCCGTGAGGCTAGCGGGGTCTCCAATGAGCAGTTCTTC. This encodes CASSREASGVSNEQFF.

The rearrangement uses TRBV7-9 and TRBJ1-6, with a weak D call TRBD1 (5 bases). V was pared by 3 bases and J by 8 bases, with 11 bases between. The CDR3 sequence is 14 residues long. Germline V gene lookup returns CDR1 SEHNR and CDR2 FQNEAQ (reference sequence). CDR3 DNA: TGTGCCAGCAGCTTGGGGACCCGTCATTCACCCCTCCACTTT. It encodes CASSLGTRHSPLHF.

This chain connects TRBV7-3 to TRBJ2-7; possible D gene TRBD1, 6 bases. Trimming took 5 bases from V and 0 from J, leaving 8 bases between them. CDR1 SGHTA and CDR2 FQGTGA come from the germline V gene. CDR3 length: 13 residues. The CDR3 spells CASSPGHSYEQYF. As DNA, the CDR3 is TGTGCCAGCAGCCCGGGACACTCCTACGAGCAGTACTTC. The full variable domain, its missing parts supplied by reference TRBV7-3 and TRBJ2-7, is GAGVSQTPSNKVTEKGKYVELRCDPISGHTALYWYRQSLGQGPEFLIYFQGTGAADDSGLPNDRFFAVRPEGSVSTLKIQRTERGDSAVYLCASSPGHSYEQYFGPGTRLTVT.

The genes are TRBV20-1 and TRBJ2-7, with no clear D. Looked up from germline, CDR1 is DFQATT and CDR2 is SNEGSKA (reference sequence). This CDR3 has 14 residues. With 6 bases removed from V and 4 bases from J, the gap between germline ends came to 19 bases. Written as DNA, the CDR3 is TGCAGTGCAATCATTTCCGGACCTCCATACGAGCAGTACTTC. Translated: CSAIISGPPYEQYF.

The gene calls are TRBV15 and TRBJ1-6, with 7 bases that match TRBD1. J gave up 7 bases and V 4 bases, and 10 bases lay outside the gene matches. Germline-derived CDR1 and CDR2 are LNHNV and YYDKDF (reference sequence). The CDR3 has 16 residues. CDR3 sequence: CATSTQVGQANSPLHF. In DNA form, the CDR3 reads TGTGCCACCAGCACCCAGGTTGGACAGGCGAATTCACCCCTCCACTTT.

V usage is TRBV20-1 and J usage is TRBJ2-1; 16 bases are shared with TRBD2. The CDR3 sequence is 18 residues long. The germline V gene encodes CDR1 DFQATT and CDR2 SNEGSKA (reference sequence). V lost 3 bases, J lost 4 bases, and 9 bases stayed unmatched. This CDR3 is CSASEGTSGGAWYNEQFF. The CDR3 coding sequence is TGCAGTGCTAGTGAGGGGACTAGCGGGGGGGCCTGGTACAATGAGCAGTTCTTC.

The V call is TRBV2, the J call TRBJ2-7; unclear D gene. The V end was cut by 6 bases, the J end by 2 bases, with 8 bases between. The CDR3 length is 12 residues. Germline V CDR1 and CDR2: SNHLY, FYNNEI. CDR3 DNA: TGTGCCAGCAGCAGCCTAACCTACGAGCAGTACTTC. Residues: CASSSLTYEQYF.

This clonotype was recorded only once. The chain links TRBV2 to TRBJ1-6; D is undetermined. The CDR3 runs 11 residues. Per the germline V gene, CDR1 is SNHLY and CDR2 is FYNNEI. Trimming took off 8 bases at V and 9 bases at J, with 8 bases between the two ends. CDR3 residues: CASEDSSPLHF. The CDR3 coding sequence is TGTGCCAGCGAGGACTCTTCACCCCTCCACTTT. Together with reference TRBV2 and TRBJ1-6, the CDR3 gives the full variable domain: EPEVTQTPSHQVTQMGQEVILRCVPISNHLYFYWYRQILGQKVEFLVSFYNNEISEKSEIFDDQFSVERPDGSNFTLKIRSTKLEDSAMYFCASEDSSPLHFGNGTRLTVT.

The V gene is TRBV29-1, the J gene TRBJ1-3; 8 bases fit TRBD1. Germline loops: CDR1 SQVTM, CDR2 ANQGSEA. The length of the CDR3 is 13 residues. V shed 7 bases and J 6 bases; nucleotides not matched to a gene: 8. The CDR3 spells CSARQGPLNTIYF. The CDR3 region has the DNA TGCAGCGCAAGACAGGGGCCGCTAAACACCATATATTTT. Using reference TRBV29-1 and TRBJ1-3 for the parts outside the CDR3, the full variable domain is SAVISQKPSRDICQRGTSLTIQCQVDSQVTMMFWYRQQPGQSLTLIATANQGSEATYESGFVIDKFPISRPNLTFSTLTVSNMSPEDSSIYLCSARQGPLNTIYFGEGSWLTVV.

This sequence joins TRBV19 and TRBJ2-7, with D tentatively TRBD1 or TRBD2 (5 bases each). This CDR3 has 13 amino acids. Germline CDR1 reads LNHDA; CDR2 reads SQIVND (reference sequence). V was pared by 5 bases and J by 3 bases, with 11 bases between. CDR3 nucleotide sequence: TGTGCCAGTAGTTGGGACCGAGGCTACGAGCAGTACTTC. As protein: CASSWDRGYEQYF.

V is TRBV2 and J is TRBJ1-4; D uncertain. CDR3 length: 14 residues. The V gene lost 2 bases and the J gene lost 0 bases, with 4 bases spanning the gap. The V gene's germline CDR1 is SNHLY and CDR2 FYNNEI. CDR3 loop: CASSEYATNEKLFF. In DNA, the CDR3 is TGTGCCAGCAGTGAATATGCAACTAATGAAAAACTGTTTTTT.